This T cell receptor beta chain derives from a study of T cell repertoires in cytomegalovirus infection. The wider study: Selection of CMV epitopes for the study included recently identified HLA-C-restricted and well-studied HLA-B-restricted ones. Both CMV infection and a matching HLA type were indicated by public TCR beta signatures.

Regarding the study as a whole: Ex vivo, HLA-C-restricted CMV-specific TCR beta clonotypes prevailed over the rest of the response. Totalled public TCR beta family frequency picked out people who carried CMV plus the relevant HLA.

This clonotype turned up a few times. The antigen remains undetermined. MiXCR, run by TCRdb on the reads, gives a single entry per CDR3 protein. The sample shows tens of thousands of distinct CDR3 sequences, about 29% of them seen only once. The V gene's germline CDR1 is MGHDK and CDR2 SYGVNS. This CDR3 is built from 13 residues. V was shortened by 5 bases and J by 2 bases, with 9 bases between the two germline ends. The sequences come from CD8+ T cells from cultured PBMCs, collected from culture after CMV antigen stimulation. This chain uses TRBV25-1 with TRBJ1-1, with a tentative D call TRBD1 (6 bases). The receptor's source is a human donor in good health (CMV status not recorded). Some clones in this sample may be carry-over from other donors' samples. The CDR3 sequence is CASSIQGNTEAFF. The CDR3 DNA sequence: TGTGCCAGCAGTATACAGGGAAACACTGAAGCTTTCTTT.